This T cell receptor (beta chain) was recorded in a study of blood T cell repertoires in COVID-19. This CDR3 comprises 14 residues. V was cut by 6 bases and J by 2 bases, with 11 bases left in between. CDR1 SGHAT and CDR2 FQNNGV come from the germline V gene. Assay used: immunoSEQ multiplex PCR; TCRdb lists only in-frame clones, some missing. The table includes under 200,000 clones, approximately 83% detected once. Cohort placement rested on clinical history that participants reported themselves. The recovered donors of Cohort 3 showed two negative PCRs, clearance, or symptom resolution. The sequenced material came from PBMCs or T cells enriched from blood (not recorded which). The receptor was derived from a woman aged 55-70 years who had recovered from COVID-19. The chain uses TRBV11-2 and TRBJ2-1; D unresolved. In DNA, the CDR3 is TGTGCCAGCAGTTCCCTTAGAACCTACAATGAGCAGTTCTTC. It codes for CASSSLRTYNEQFF.